This TCR beta chain originates from a study of shared clonotypes between healthy human individuals. With respect to this clone: Its antigen is still unknown.

All donors qualified as healthy HIV-negative adults and had experienced no recent acute infections or vaccinations. There were only Caucasian adults among the donors, and all lived in Nashville, Tennessee. Study-level results: The sole specimen, blood, was sampled, and tissue repertoires likely differ. Among donors, the sharing of clonotypes was expected to be influenced by sequencing depth.

Produced via immunoSEQ multiplex PCR; TCRdb's table is partial and in-frame only. The sample shows fewer than 3 million clones, 85% to 95% of them seen only once. Specimen: naive CD4+ T cells from PBMCs. Subset noted: CD45RA+ positively selected. The receptor comes from a man aged 18 to 29 in good health. Some clones in this sample may be carry-over from other donors' samples.

The CDR3 spells CASSLNSWFYGYTF. DNA for the CDR3: TGTGCCAGCAGCTTAAATTCCTGGTTCTATGGCTACACCTTC. The rearrangement joins TRBV7-2 to TRBJ1-2; D remains unclear. The V gene lost 2 bases and the J gene lost 4 bases, with 11 bases spanning the gap. From germline, CDR1 is SGHTA and CDR2 FQGNSA. The CDR3 contains 14 residues.